The sequence of this T cell receptor (beta chain) was determined in a study of hypomethylating agent response in myelodysplastic syndrome. Study-wide background: Patients received azacitidine (about 70% of the 11) or decitabine (3 of 11). Donors were myelodysplastic syndrome patients: 2 female, 9 male. Study observations and caveats: The cohort was small, with only 10 to 12 patients analyzed.

The CDR3 totals 17 residues. Germline values: CDR1 MNHEY, CDR2 SMNVEV (reference sequence). The ends were cut back, 5 bases at V and 0 bases at J, with 16 bases in the middle. T-cell subsets were not sorted; bulk bone marrow was analyzed. The assay was immunoSEQ multiplex PCR, and TCRdb's table has in-frame clones only and misses some. Of fewer than 5,500 clones listed, approximately 86% were seen once; the top ten hold roughly 24%. Note on this clone: Its specificity is not known.

The source of this sequence is a human donor with myelodysplastic syndrome. The chain recombines TRBV27 with TRBJ1-4; no clear D. Sequences were derived from bone marrow, sampled before or after starting hypomethylating agent treatment for myelodysplastic syndrome (not recorded which). The CDR3 protein is CASSLRSSPTTNEKLFF. The CDR3 nucleotides are TGTGCCAGCAGTCTTCGGTCATCCCCCACAACTAATGAAAAACTGTTTTTT.